The 11 T cell receptor beta chains given below trace back to one sample, sequenced in a study of Ad26.COV2.S vaccination and SARS-CoV-2 variants. Assay used: immunoSEQ multiplex PCR; TCRdb lists only in-frame clones, some missing. Found here are 250,000 to 300,000 clones, about 87% of them singletons; the top ten hold around 3%. Treatment meaning: some 20 received Ad26.COV2.S at low or high dose, single or two shots; several received placebo; per-sample allocation not given. Collection of samples fell on day 63 after the first vaccine or placebo injection. This specimen consisted of peripheral blood, obtained in a trial of Ad26.COV2.S vaccine versus placebo. These receptors all stem from a person between 18 and 65 years old who received the Ad26.COV2.S COVID-19 vaccine or a placebo.

This chain uses TRBV19 with TRBJ2-3; TRBD1 is a possible D gene (6 bases). The germline CDR1 and CDR2 sequences are LNHDA and SQIVND (reference sequence). Deletions cut 2 bases from V and 2 bases from J, with 17 bases between. This CDR3 has 17 residues. In DNA form, the CDR3 reads TGTGCCAGTAGTATATTTCGGGGCAGGGGCCCCACAGATACGCAGTATTTT. Encoded protein: CASSIFRGRGPTDTQYF.

The chain combines TRBV4-1 with TRBJ2-7; D not certain. V was pared by 0 bases and J by 5 bases, with 14 bases between. Germline V CDR1 and CDR2: MGHRA, YSYEKL. The CDR3 consists of 15 residues. CDR3 DNA: TGCGCCAGCAGCCAAGATGACGGGCCGCGAGACGAGCAGTACTTC. Its protein is CASSQDDGPRDEQYF.

The chain employs TRBV7-6 and TRBJ1-1; D unclear. The germline V gene encodes CDR1 SGHVS and CDR2 FNYEAQ. V dropped 1 base and J dropped 0 bases, with 9 bases sitting between them. CDR3 length: 15 residues. DNA for the CDR3: TGTGCCAGCAGCTTAGGGGCTTCGTTGAACACTGAAGCTTTCTTT. Translating it yields CASSLGASLNTEAFF.

This clone came up once. The chain has TRBV9 and TRBJ1-2; 10 bases align to TRBD1. Germline CDR1 reads SGDLS; CDR2 reads YYNGEE. There are 18 residues in the CDR3. Trimming removed 4 bases from V and 0 bases from J; junction bases left unmatched: 12. The CDR3 region is CASSTRRDRGYPNYGYTF. Here the CDR3 DNA reads TGTGCCAGCAGCACCCGACGGGACAGGGGATACCCTAACTATGGCTACACCTTC.

The CDR3: CASSILTRGDTGELFF. The CDR3 bases are TGTGCCAGCTCAATCCTGACTCGGGGAGACACCGGGGAGCTGTTTTTT. The chain uses TRBV18 and TRBJ2-2, with TRBD2 as a possible D gene (5 bases). V lost 5 bases and J lost 3, with 16 bases in between. This CDR3 is 16 amino acids long. The germline CDR1 and CDR2 sequences are KGHSH and LQKENI.

The CDR3 bases are TGCGCCAGTTTCGGACCATTATCCGGGGAGCTGTTTTTT. Its translation is CASFGPLSGELFF. The chain joins TRBV5-1 to TRBJ2-2; D unclear. Germline values: CDR1 SGHRS, CDR2 YFSETQ. CDR3 length equals 13 residues. V was shortened by 8 bases and J by 6 bases, with 14 bases between the two germline ends.

The chain has TRBV19 and TRBJ2-3; 10 bases map to TRBD2. CDR1 is LNHDA and CDR2 is SQIVND in the germline V gene (reference sequence). CDR3 size: 18 residues. V lost 10 bases to trimming and J lost 4 bases; unmatched junction nucleotides: 20. CDR3 sequence reads: CATRHPSGGALFSDTQYF. The CDR3 nucleotides read TGTGCCACCCGTCATCCGAGCGGGGGGGCTCTTTTCTCAGATACGCAGTATTTT.

The V and J genes are TRBV6-1 and TRBJ2-2; no clear D. This CDR3 is 13 amino acids long. V was trimmed by 2 bases and J by 7 bases, leaving 8 bases between them. Germline CDR1 reads MNHNS; CDR2 reads SASEGT. The CDR3 DNA reads TGTGCCAGCAGTGAATCGGTTCTCGGGGAGCTGTTTTTT. It codes for CASSESVLGELFF.

The rearrangement uses TRBV9 and TRBJ2-2, with 12 bases lining up with TRBD1. The CDR3 length is 16 residues. Germline V gene sequence: CDR1 SGDLS, CDR2 YYNGEE. Trimming at V came to 4 bases and at J to 6 bases, leaving 7 bases not matched to a gene. The CDR3 here is CASSPPGQGAAGELFF. The CDR3 nucleotides are TGTGCCAGCAGCCCGCCGGGACAGGGGGCTGCCGGGGAGCTGTTTTTT.

CDR3 DNA sequence: TGCGCCAGCAGTCCGGGGTCCCGGAGCTCCTACGAGCAGTACTTC. This encodes CASSPGSRSSYEQYF. The chain uses TRBV23-1 and TRBJ2-7; the D gene is possibly TRBD2 (5 bases). Being an ORF, TRBV23-1 has a function that is uncertain. The CDR3 covers 15 residues. V shed 4 bases and J shed 0 bases, with 13 bases lying between them.

The chain combines TRBV5-4 with TRBJ2-1; 7 nucleotides line up with TRBD1. The V segment lost 4 bases and the J segment 7 bases; nucleotides outside the gene matches: 5. Germline CDR1 reads SGHNT; CDR2 reads YYREEE (reference sequence). The CDR3 runs to 13 residues. CDR3 nucleotide sequence: TGTGCCAGCAGCCAGAGGGGGCCGAATGAGCAGTTCTTC. Translated: CASSQRGPNEQFF.